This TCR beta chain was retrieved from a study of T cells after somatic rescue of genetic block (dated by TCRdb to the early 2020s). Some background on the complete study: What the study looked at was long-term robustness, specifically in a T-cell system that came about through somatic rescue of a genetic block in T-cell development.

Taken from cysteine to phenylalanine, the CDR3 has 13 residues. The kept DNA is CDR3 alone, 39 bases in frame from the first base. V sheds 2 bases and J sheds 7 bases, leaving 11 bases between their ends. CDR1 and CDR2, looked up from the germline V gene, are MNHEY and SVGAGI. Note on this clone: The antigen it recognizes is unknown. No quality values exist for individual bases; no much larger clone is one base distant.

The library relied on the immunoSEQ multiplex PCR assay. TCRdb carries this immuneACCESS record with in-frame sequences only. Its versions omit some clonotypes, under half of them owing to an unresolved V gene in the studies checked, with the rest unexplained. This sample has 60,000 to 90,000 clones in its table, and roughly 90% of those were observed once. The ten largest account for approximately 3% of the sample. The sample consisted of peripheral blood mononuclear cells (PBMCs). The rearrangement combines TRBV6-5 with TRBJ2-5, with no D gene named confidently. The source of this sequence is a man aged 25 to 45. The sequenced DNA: TGTGCCAGCAGTTACGGGCGGAGAGGGACCCAGTACTTC. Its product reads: CASSYGRRGTQYF.